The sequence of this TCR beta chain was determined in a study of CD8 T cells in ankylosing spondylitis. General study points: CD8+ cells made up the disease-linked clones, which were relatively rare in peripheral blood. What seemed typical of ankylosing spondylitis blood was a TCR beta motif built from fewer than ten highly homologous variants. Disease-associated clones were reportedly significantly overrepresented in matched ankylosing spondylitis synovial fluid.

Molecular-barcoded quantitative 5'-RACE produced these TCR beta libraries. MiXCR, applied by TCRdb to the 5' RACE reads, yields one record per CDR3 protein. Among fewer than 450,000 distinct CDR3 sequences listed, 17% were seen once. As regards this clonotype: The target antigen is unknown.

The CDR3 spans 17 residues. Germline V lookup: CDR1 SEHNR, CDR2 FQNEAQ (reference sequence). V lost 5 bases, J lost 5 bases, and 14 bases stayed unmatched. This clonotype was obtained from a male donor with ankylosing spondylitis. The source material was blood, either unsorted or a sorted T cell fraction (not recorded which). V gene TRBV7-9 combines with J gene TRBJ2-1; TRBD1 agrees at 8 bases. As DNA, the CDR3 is TGTGCCAGCAGCCAAAACGGACAGGGCGGTTACAACAATGAGCAGTTCTTC. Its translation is CASSQNGQGGYNNEQFF.